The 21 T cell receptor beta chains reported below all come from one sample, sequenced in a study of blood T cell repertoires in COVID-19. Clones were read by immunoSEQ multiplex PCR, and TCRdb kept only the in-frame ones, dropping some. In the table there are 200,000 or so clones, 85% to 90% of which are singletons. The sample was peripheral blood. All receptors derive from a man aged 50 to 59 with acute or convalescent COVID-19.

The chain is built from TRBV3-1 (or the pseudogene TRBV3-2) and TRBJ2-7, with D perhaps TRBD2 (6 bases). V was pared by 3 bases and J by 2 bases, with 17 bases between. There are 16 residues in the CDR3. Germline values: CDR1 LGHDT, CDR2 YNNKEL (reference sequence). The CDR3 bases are TGTGCCAGCAGCCAGGCTCTCCCGGGGACTCCCTACGAGCAGTACTTC. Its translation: CASSQALPGTPYEQYF.

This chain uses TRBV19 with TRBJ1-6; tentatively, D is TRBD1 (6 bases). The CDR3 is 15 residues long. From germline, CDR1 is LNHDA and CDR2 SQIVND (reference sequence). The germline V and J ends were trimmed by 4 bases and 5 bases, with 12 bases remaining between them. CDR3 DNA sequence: TGTGCCAGTAGTACCCCCGCAGGGGATAATTCACCCCTCCACTTT. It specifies CASSTPAGDNSPLHF.

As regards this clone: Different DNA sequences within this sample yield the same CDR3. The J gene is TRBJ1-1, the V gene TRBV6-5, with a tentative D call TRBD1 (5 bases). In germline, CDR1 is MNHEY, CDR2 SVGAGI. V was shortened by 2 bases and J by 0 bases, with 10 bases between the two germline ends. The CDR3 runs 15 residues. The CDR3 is CASSYRDRMNTEAFF. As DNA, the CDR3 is TGTGCCAGCAGTTACAGAGACAGAATGAACACTGAAGCTTTCTTT.

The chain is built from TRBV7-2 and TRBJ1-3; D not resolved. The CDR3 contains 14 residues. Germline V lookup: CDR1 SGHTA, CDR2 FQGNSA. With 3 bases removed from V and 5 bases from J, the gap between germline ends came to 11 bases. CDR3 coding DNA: TGTGCCAGCAGCTTTATATGGGAGCGAAACACCATATATTTT. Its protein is CASSFIWERNTIYF.

Here the CDR3 DNA reads TGTGCCAGTAGCCCCCGGGTTAGCTCACCCCTCCACTTT. Its protein product is CASSPRVSSPLHF. This chain links TRBV19 with TRBJ1-6; no firm D call. V lost 6 bases and J lost 10, with 13 bases in between. Looked up from germline, CDR1 is LNHDA and CDR2 is SQIVND (reference sequence). CDR3 length: 13 amino acids.

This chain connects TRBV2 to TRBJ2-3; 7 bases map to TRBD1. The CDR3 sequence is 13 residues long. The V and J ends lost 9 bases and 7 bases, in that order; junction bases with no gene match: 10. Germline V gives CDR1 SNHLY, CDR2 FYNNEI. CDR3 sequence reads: CASDREPTNTQYF. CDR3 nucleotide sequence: TGTGCCAGTGACAGGGAACCCACGAATACGCAGTATTTT.

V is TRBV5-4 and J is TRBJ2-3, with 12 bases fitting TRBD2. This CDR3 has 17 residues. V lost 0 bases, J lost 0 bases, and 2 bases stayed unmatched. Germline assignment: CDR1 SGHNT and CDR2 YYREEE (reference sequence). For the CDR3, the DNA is TGTGCCAGCAGCTTGGCTGGACTAGCGGGGAGCACAGATACGCAGTATTTT. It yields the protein CASSLAGLAGSTDTQYF. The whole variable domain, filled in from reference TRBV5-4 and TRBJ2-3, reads ETGVTQSPTHLIKTRGQQVTLRCSSQSGHNTVSWYQQALGQGPQFIFQYYREEENGRGNFPPRFSGLQFPNYSSELNVNALELDDSALYLCASSLAGLAGSTDTQYFGPGTRLTVL.

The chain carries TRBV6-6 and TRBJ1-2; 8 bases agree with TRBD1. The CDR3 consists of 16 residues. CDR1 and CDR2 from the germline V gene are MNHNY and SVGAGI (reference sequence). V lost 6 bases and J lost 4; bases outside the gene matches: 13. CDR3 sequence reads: CASRISTTGVSYGYTF. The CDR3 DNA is TGTGCCAGCAGGATTTCCACGACAGGGGTGAGCTATGGCTACACCTTC.

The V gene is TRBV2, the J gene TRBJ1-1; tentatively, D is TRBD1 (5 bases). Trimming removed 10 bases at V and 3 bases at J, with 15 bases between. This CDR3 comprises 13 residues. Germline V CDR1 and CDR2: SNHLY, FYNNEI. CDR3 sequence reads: CAILLQDYTEAFF. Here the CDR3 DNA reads TGTGCCATCCTCTTACAGGATTACACTGAAGCTTTCTTT.

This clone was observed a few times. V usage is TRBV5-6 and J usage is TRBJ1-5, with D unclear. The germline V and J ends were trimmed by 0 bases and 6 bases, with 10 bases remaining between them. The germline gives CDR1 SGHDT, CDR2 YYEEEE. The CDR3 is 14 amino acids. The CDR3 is CASSLEADSQPQHF. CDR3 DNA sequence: TGTGCCAGCAGCTTGGAGGCAGACTCTCAGCCCCAGCATTTT.

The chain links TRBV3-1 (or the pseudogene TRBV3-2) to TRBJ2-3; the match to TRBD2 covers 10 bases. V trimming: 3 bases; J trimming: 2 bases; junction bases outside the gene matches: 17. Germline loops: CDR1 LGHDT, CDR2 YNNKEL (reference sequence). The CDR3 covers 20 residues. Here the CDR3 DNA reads TGTGCCAGCAGCCAGGGGAATCTAGCGGGGGCCCTTATCCCCACAGATACGCAGTATTTT. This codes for CASSQGNLAGALIPTDTQYF.

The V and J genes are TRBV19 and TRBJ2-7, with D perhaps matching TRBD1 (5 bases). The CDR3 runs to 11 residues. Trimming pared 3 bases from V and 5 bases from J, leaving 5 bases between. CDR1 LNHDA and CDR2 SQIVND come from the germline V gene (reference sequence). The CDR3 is CASSMGHEQYF. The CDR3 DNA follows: TGTGCCAGTAGTATGGGGCACGAGCAGTACTTC.

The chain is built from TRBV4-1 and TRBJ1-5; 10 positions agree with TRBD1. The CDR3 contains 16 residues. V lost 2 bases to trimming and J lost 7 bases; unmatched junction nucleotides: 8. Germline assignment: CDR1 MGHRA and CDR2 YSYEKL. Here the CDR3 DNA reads TGCGCCAGCAGCCAACAGTTCCGGGACAGGGGACAGCCCCAGCATTTT. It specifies CASSQQFRDRGQPQHF.

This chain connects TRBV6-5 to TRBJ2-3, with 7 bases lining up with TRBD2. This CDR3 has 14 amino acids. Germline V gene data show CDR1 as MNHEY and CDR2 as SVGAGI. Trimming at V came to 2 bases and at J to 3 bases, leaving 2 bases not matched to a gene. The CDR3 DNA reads TGTGCCAGCAGTTACGGGGGGGGAACAGATACGCAGTATTTT. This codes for CASSYGGGTDTQYF.

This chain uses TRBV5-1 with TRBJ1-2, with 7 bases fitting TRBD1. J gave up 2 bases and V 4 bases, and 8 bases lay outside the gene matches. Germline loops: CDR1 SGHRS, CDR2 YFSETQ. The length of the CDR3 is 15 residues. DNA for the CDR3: TGCGCCAGCAGCCCCGGAGGGGGACAGAACTATGGCTACACCTTC. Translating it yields CASSPGGGQNYGYTF.

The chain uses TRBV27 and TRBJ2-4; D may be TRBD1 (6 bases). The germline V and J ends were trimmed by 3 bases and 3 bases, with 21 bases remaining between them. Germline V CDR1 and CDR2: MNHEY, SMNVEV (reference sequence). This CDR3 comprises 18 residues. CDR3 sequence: CASSFRQQGSLGKNIQYF. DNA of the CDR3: TGTGCCAGCAGTTTTCGACAGCAGGGGTCTTTAGGCAAAAACATTCAGTACTTC.

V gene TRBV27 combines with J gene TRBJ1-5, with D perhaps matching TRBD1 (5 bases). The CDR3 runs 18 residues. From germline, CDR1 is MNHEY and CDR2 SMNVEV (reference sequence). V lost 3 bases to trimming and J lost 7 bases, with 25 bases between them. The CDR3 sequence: CASSLLAGSASKLQPQHF. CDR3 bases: TGTGCCAGCAGTTTGTTGGCAGGGTCTGCATCGAAGCTCCAGCCCCAGCATTTT.

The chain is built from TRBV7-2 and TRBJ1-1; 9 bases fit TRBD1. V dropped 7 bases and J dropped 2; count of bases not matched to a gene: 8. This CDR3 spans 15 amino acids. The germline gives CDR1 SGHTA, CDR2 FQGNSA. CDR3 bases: TGTGCCAGCACACCCAACAGGGGGCAAAACACTGAAGCTTTCTTT. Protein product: CASTPNRGQNTEAFF.

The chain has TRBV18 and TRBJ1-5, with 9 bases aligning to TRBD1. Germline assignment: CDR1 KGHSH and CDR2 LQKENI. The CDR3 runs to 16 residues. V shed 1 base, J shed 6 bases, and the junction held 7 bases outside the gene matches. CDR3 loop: CASSPRGQGRGQPQHF. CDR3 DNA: TGTGCCAGCTCACCACGGGGACAGGGCAGGGGTCAGCCCCAGCATTTT.

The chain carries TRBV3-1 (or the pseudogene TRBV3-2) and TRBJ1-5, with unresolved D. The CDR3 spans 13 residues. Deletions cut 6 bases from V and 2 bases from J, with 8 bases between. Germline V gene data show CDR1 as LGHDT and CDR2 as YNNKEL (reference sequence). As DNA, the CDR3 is TGTGCCAGCAGTCGGAGGGGCAATCAGCCCCAGCATTTT. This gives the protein CASSRRGNQPQHF.

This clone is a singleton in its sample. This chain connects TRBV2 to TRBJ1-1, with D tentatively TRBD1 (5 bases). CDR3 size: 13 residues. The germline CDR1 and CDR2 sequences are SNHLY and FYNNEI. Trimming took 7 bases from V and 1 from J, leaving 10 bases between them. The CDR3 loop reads CASMQGRNTEAFF. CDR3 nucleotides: TGTGCCAGCATGCAGGGAAGGAACACTGAAGCTTTCTTT.